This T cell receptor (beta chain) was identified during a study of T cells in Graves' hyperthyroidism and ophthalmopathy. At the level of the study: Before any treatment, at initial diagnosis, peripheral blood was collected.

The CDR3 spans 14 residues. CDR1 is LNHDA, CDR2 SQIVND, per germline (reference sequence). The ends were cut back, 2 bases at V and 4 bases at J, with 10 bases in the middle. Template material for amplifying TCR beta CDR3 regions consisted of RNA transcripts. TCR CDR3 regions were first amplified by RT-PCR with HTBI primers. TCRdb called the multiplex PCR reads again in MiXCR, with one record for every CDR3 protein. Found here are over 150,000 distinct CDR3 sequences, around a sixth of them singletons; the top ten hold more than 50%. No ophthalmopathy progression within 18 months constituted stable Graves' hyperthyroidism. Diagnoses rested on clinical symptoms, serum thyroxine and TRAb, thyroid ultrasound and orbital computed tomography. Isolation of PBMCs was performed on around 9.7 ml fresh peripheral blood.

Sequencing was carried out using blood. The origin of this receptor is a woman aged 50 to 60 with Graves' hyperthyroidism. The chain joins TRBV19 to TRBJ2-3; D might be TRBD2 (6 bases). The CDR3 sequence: CASSISGVADTQYF. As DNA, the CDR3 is TGTGCCAGTAGTATATCGGGGGTGGCAGATACGCAGTATTTT.